Listed below are T cell receptor beta chains from one sample, sequenced in a study of vaccination and CD4 T cells after COVID-19. One entry per CDR3 protein, called by TCRdb with MiXCR from the PCR reads. Seen here are approximately 11,000 distinct CDR3 sequences, approximately 80% observed once, and the top ten hold 18%. Antigens for these TCRs are unknown. The material sequenced was CD4+ T cells from blood, cultured in vitro. Source of these receptors: a human donor who had recovered from COVID-19. Each CDR3 is given with its conserved first and last residue. Fields, in order: J gene, D gene, V gene, clone size, CDR3 DNA, CDR3 protein. A D gene is named only where the DNA matches it firmly. Rows give clone size only sometimes, using once, few, many, or a class for an expanded clone.

>TRBJ2-7|TRBD1|TRBV5-1|NA
TGCGCCAGCAGCTTGGGGGACAGGGGGCTCTACGAGCAGTACTTC
CASSLGDRGLYEQYF
>TRBJ2-3|NA|TRBV9|NA
TGTGCCAGCACCAGCAGGGGAGATACGCAGTATTTT
CASTSRGDTQYF
>TRBJ2-2|NA|TRBV19|NA
TGTGCCACCAGAAAGGTACAGAACACCGGGGAGCTGTTTTTT
CATRKVQNTGELFF
>TRBJ1-1|NA|TRBV19|NA
TGTGCCAGTAGTCCCCAGGGAAGGAAGCCTGAAGCTTTCTTT
CASSPQGRKPEAFF
>TRBJ2-5|NA|TRBV29-1|NA
TGCAGCGTTGCCGGACAGCGGGATTCCCAAGAGACCCAGTACTTC
CSVAGQRDSQETQYF
>TRBJ1-5|NA|TRBV20-1|NA
TGCAGTGCCGAAAGGGGGGCTGGAAATCAGCCCCAGCATTTT
CSAERGAGNQPQHF
>TRBJ1-1|NA|TRBV30|NA
TGTGCTCGGCCGGGGGAGCTGGAAGCTTTCTTT
CARPGELEAFF
>TRBJ2-6|NA|TRBV7-9|NA
TGTGCCAGCAGCCTGGGCGTGGCCAACGTCCTGACTTTC
CASSLGVANVLTF
>TRBJ2-7|TRBD2|TRBV6-2/TRBV6-3|once
TGTGCCAGCAGACATAGCGGGACCTCAAACTACGAGCAGTACTTC
CASRHSGTSNYEQYF
>TRBJ1-6|NA|TRBV9|NA
TGTGCCAGCAGCCCAAGTGGTAGTGGGGCCGTTGGGTTACCCCTCCACTTT
CASSPSGSGAVGLPLHF
>TRBJ1-3|NA|TRBV11-1|NA
TGTGCCAGCAGCCGCGACCGCCTTACATCTGGAAACACCATATATTTT
CASSRDRLTSGNTIYF
>TRBJ2-1|NA|TRBV15|NA
TGTGCCACCAGCCCTCGGTCCTTCTTCGATCCATACAATGAGCAGTTCTTC
CATSPRSFFDPYNEQFF
>TRBJ2-5|NA|TRBV15|NA
TGTGCCACCAGCACGGACATCCAAGAGACCCAGTACTTC
CATSTDIQETQYF
>TRBJ1-5|NA|TRBV19|NA
TGTGCCAGTAGGATTAACAGGGTTCGGAGCAATCAGCCCCAGCATTTT
CASRINRVRSNQPQHF
>TRBJ2-2|NA|TRBV20-1|few
TGCAGTGCTAGAGAGCTAATCACCGGGGAGCTGTTTTTT
CSARELITGELFF
>TRBJ2-5|TRBD1|TRBV24-1|NA
TGTGCCACCAGCACCGACAGGGTGGTTGAGACCCAGTACTTC
CATSTDRVVETQYF
>TRBJ1-1|NA|TRBV20-1|NA
TGCAGTGCCAGACCGGGGAACACTGAAGCTTTCTTT
CSARPGNTEAFF
>TRBJ2-5|NA|TRBV20-1|NA
TGCAGTGCTAGTTTGGGAGCAAACCAAGAGACCCAGTACTTC
CSASLGANQETQYF
>TRBJ2-4|NA|TRBV19|NA
TGTGCCAGTGGGCGAGAGAACATTCAGTACTTC
CASGRENIQYF
>TRBJ2-5|NA|TRBV24-1|NA
TGTGCCACCAGTGATTTAGGGGGGATCGGGGAGACCCAGTACTTC
CATSDLGGIGETQYF
>TRBJ1-1|NA|TRBV28|NA
TGTGCCAGCAGTTTGAGGGGAATTGAAGCTTTCTTT
CASSLRGIEAFF
>TRBJ2-3|NA|TRBV20-1|NA
TGCAGTGCTCCTCACCCGCCCTTTCTAGGTCGCGGTGGCACAGATACGCAGTATTTT
CSAPHPPFLGRGGTDTQYF
>TRBJ2-2|TRBD2|TRBV6-2/TRBV6-3|NA
TGTGCCAGCAGCCGGACTAGCGGGTGGGGCACCGGGGAGCTGTTTTTT
CASSRTSGWGTGELFF
>TRBJ2-5|TRBD2|TRBV24-1|few
TGTGCCACCAGTTCAGACTTGGCGGGAGCCGGGGAGACCCAGTACTTC
CATSSDLAGAGETQYF
>TRBJ2-2|NA|TRBV30|NA
TGTGCCTGGGGGAGTGAGACCGGGGAGCTGTTTTTT
CAWGSETGELFF
>TRBJ1-3|NA|TRBV19|NA
TGTGCCAGTATCCAAGGAGGTAGCTCTGGAAACACCATATATTTT
CASIQGGSSGNTIYF
>TRBJ1-5|TRBD1|TRBV28|NA
TGTGCCAGCAGTTCATCCGACAGGGTAATTGGGGATAGCAATCAGCCCCAGCATTTT
CASSSSDRVIGDSNQPQHF
>TRBJ1-5|NA|TRBV4-3|NA
TGCGCCAGCAGCCAAGAACTCCGGCGGCGCCAGCATTTT
CASSQELRRRQHF
>TRBJ2-7|NA|TRBV7-2|NA
TGTGCCAGCAGCTTGAGCGGACCCTACGAGCAGTACTTC
CASSLSGPYEQYF
>TRBJ1-2|NA|TRBV2|NA
TGTGCCAGCAAGAGGGGCCAGGGCACCTATGGCTACACCTTC
CASKRGQGTYGYTF
>TRBJ2-7|NA|TRBV21-1|NA
TGTGCCAGCAGCAACCCCCCCCGGGGACTAGCGGGAGGAAAAGAATCCTACGAGCAGTACTTC
CASSNPPRGLAGGKESYEQYF
>TRBJ2-2|TRBD2|TRBV7-2|NA
TGTGCCAGCCCGACTGGGGGAGCGGGGTACACCGGGGAGCTGTTTTTT
CASPTGGAGYTGELFF
>TRBJ1-5|NA|TRBV7-2|NA
TGTGCCAGCAGCTTAGAGGGCCCGGGCAATCAGCCCCAGCATTTT
CASSLEGPGNQPQHF
>TRBJ2-5|NA|TRBV11-2|NA
TGTGCCAGCAGCTCGGGACTTGGGACCCAGTACTTC
CASSSGLGTQYF
>TRBJ1-2|TRBD1|TRBV7-9|NA
TGTGCCAGCAGCTTATTCAGGGGGGATGGCTACACCTTC
CASSLFRGDGYTF
>TRBJ1-1|NA|TRBV7-8|NA
TGTGCCAGCAGCCCCTTAAGGGTCACTGAAGCTTTCTTT
CASSPLRVTEAFF
>TRBJ1-2|NA|TRBV2|NA
TGTGCCAGCAGTGCAATTCCGGTCCTGGAGGGGGGCTATGGCTACACCTTC
CASSAIPVLEGGYGYTF
>TRBJ2-7|NA|TRBV11-2|NA
TGTGCCAGCAGCCCTTATGGTCCAGCCTACGAGCAGTACTTC
CASSPYGPAYEQYF
>TRBJ1-5|NA|TRBV7-2|NA
TGTGCCAGCAGCTCCCAGGGTAGCAATCAGCTCCAGCATTTT
CASSSQGSNQLQHF
>TRBJ2-2|NA|TRBV4-3|few
TGCGCCAGCAGCCAAGACGTCAGCACCGGGGAGCTGTTTTTT
CASSQDVSTGELFF
>TRBJ1-3|NA|TRBV12-3/TRBV12-4|NA
TGTGCCAGCAGTTTCTCTGAAAACTCTGGAAACACCATATATTTT
CASSFSENSGNTIYF
>TRBJ1-6|NA|TRBV15|NA
TGTGCCACCTCGTCCCTTCGGTGGGGCAATTCACCCCTCCACTTT
CATSSLRWGNSPLHF
>TRBJ1-2|TRBD1|TRBV20-1|NA
TGCAGTGCCAGGACTGGGACAGGAGTCGTCGGGGGGTTATCTGGCTACACCTTC
CSARTGTGVVGGLSGYTF
>TRBJ1-5|TRBD1|TRBV12-3/TRBV12-4|NA
TGTGCCAGCAGTTTCGACAGGGGTTATCAGCCCCAGCATTTT
CASSFDRGYQPQHF
>TRBJ2-3|NA|TRBV20-1|NA
TGCAGTGCTAGAGTGCTCGGTCTTTGGGGAGATACGCAGTATTTT
CSARVLGLWGDTQYF
>TRBJ2-5|TRBD2|TRBV5-1|once
TGCGCCAGCAGCTTGGTCCCAGCGGGAGGGCAAGAGACCCAGTACTTC
CASSLVPAGGQETQYF
>TRBJ2-7|NA|TRBV6-1|NA
TGTGCCAGCAGTAAACGACAGAGATCGTACGAGCAGTACTTC
CASSKRQRSYEQYF
>TRBJ1-3|NA|TRBV9|once
TGTGCCAGCAGCGTAGGTTCCAGCCTCTCTGGAAACACCATATATTTT
CASSVGSSLSGNTIYF
>TRBJ2-5|TRBD2|TRBV7-9|NA
TGTGCCAGCAGCCAAGGGGGACTAGATTTTCGGGAGACCCAGTACTTC
CASSQGGLDFRETQYF
>TRBJ2-2|NA|TRBV10-1|NA
TGCGCCAGCAGGGGGACCGGGGAGCTGTTTTTT
CASRGTGELFF
>TRBJ1-1|NA|TRBV21-1|few
TGTGCCAGCAGCAAAGATCGTAGAGGTCTTGAAGCTTTCTTT
CASSKDRRGLEAFF
>TRBJ2-3|NA|TRBV7-9|once
TGTGCCAGCAGCTCCTCCAGGGATACGCAGTATTTT
CASSSSRDTQYF
>TRBJ1-2|TRBD1|TRBV6-1|NA
TGTGCCAGCAGTCAGGGGGCGAATGGCTACACCTTC
CASSQGANGYTF
>TRBJ1-5|NA|TRBV11-3|NA
TGTGCCAGCAGTGCAAGAATTAGCAATCAGCCCCAGCATTTT
CASSARISNQPQHF
>TRBJ1-5|NA|TRBV7-9|NA
TGTGCCAGCAGCTTAGCGTCGGGAGAAGGCAATCAGCCCCAGCATTTT
CASSLASGEGNQPQHF
>TRBJ1-5|NA|TRBV19|few
TGTGCCAGTAGTATGGGTAGCCTGAGCGATCAGCCCCAGCATTTT
CASSMGSLSDQPQHF
>TRBJ2-7|TRBD1|TRBV12-3/TRBV12-4|once
TGTGCCAGCAGTTTTAGACAGGGGGGAGACGAGCAGTACTTC
CASSFRQGGDEQYF
>TRBJ2-3|NA|TRBV5-4|NA
TGTGCCAGCAGCTTGGTGGGCACAAGCACAGATACGCAGTATTTT
CASSLVGTSTDTQYF
>TRBJ2-7|TRBD2|TRBV7-2|NA
TGTGCCAGCAGCCACATAACTAGCGGGAGATCCGAGCAGTACTTC
CASSHITSGRSEQYF
>TRBJ1-3|NA|TRBV6-1|few
TGTGCCAGCACACAATCCGGAAGAACTGGAAACACCATATATTTT
CASTQSGRTGNTIYF